This is a list of T cell receptor beta chains from one sample in a study of blood T cell repertoires in COVID-19. Method: immunoSEQ multiplex PCR; TCRdb's copy keeps in-frame clones and lacks some. The sample has fewer than 300,000 clones; approximately 90% are singletons. The sample consisted of peripheral blood. These receptors were taken from a woman aged 45-59 years with COVID-19, enrolled during active disease. Each CDR3 is given with its conserved first and last residue. The D gene is left open where the match is weak. Part of the rows lack a size; the others show once, few, many or a class for expanded clones.

>TRBD1|TRBV7-9|.|TRBJ1-2
CASSLAGTGANYGYTF
TGTGCCAGCAGCTTGGCCGGGACAGGAGCTAACTATGGCTACACCTTC
>.|TRBV21-1|.|TRBJ2-5
CASSKAGAPPGQQETQYF
TGTGCCAGCAGCAAAGCGGGGGCCCCCCCGGGACAGCAAGAGACCCAGTACTTC
>.|TRBV28|.|TRBJ1-1
CASSTGKPEAFF
TGTGCCAGCTCGACAGGTAAACCTGAAGCTTTCTTT
>TRBD1|TRBV19|.|TRBJ1-2
CASSIDPGQGAHDYGYTF
TGTGCCAGTAGTATAGATCCGGGACAGGGGGCGCACGACTATGGCTACACCTTC
>TRBD1|TRBV7-2|.|TRBJ2-1
CASSPDRRRLGIF
TGTGCCAGCAGCCCGGACAGGAGACGTTTGGGGATCTTC
>.|TRBV29-1|.|TRBJ1-2
CSVEDRIYGYTF
TGCAGCGTTGAAGACAGAATCTATGGCTACACCTTC
>.|TRBV3-1/TRBV3-2|few|TRBJ2-7
CASSQGGLGYEQYF
TGTGCCAGCAGCCAAGGGGGACTTGGCTACGAGCAGTACTTC
>.|TRBV11-2|.|TRBJ1-1
CASSLDEVGVLTEAFF
TGTGCCAGCAGCTTAGATGAAGTAGGGGTTCTCACTGAAGCTTTCTTT
>TRBD2|TRBV24-1|.|TRBJ2-1
CATSDRTSGKNEQFF
TGTGCCACCAGTGATCGGACTAGCGGGAAGAATGAGCAGTTCTTC
>.|TRBV19|.|TRBJ2-2
CASKHFGQRDTGELFF
TGTGCCAGTAAACACTTCGGACAGAGGGACACCGGGGAGCTGTTTTTT
>.|TRBV2|.|TRBJ2-2
CASAPGGQANTGELFF
TGTGCCAGCGCCCCGGGGGGACAAGCGAACACCGGGGAGCTGTTTTTT
>TRBD2|TRBV10-1|.|TRBJ2-2
CASSERLAGGTGELFF
TGCGCCAGCAGTGAGAGACTAGCGGGTGGTACCGGGGAGCTGTTTTTT
>.|TRBV5-6|.|TRBJ1-2
CASSSPEGWGTGYTF
TGTGCCAGCAGCTCCCCGGAGGGATGGGGGACTGGCTACACCTTC
>TRBD2|TRBV30|.|TRBJ2-7
CAWSVLWGGRASYEQYF
TGTGCCTGGAGTGTACTATGGGGCGGGAGGGCCAGCTACGAGCAGTACTTC
>TRBD2|TRBV4-2|.|TRBJ2-1
CASSHTSGSRNEQFF
TGTGCCAGCAGCCACACTAGCGGGAGTCGAAATGAGCAGTTCTTC
>TRBD1|TRBV3-1/TRBV3-2|.|TRBJ1-2
CASSQIGDRGLDGYTF
TGTGCCAGCAGCCAGATTGGGGACAGGGGGCTGGATGGCTACACCTTC
>.|TRBV19|.|TRBJ2-7
CASSPYKSDSNEQYF
TGTGCCAGTAGTCCCTACAAATCTGACTCGAACGAGCAGTACTTC
>.|TRBV5-6|.|TRBJ2-7
CASSSWDSSREQYF
TGTGCCAGCAGCTCGTGGGACTCCTCTAGGGAGCAGTACTTC
>.|TRBV5-1|.|TRBJ2-2
CASSPWTAGIPRGELFF
TGCGCCAGCAGCCCATGGACAGCGGGAATCCCACGAGGGGAGCTGTTTTTT
>.|TRBV27|.|TRBJ2-1
CASSLSSSMGASYNEQFF
TGTGCCAGCAGTTTATCGTCTTCGATGGGAGCGTCCTACAATGAGCAGTTCTTC
>TRBD2|TRBV6-5|.|TRBJ2-2
CASSFGTSGSPGELFF
TGTGCCAGCAGTTTCGGGACTAGCGGGAGCCCCGGGGAGCTGTTTTTT
>.|TRBV19|.|TRBJ2-1
CATRSPGWNEQFF
TGTGCCACGCGGTCCCCCGGTTGGAATGAGCAGTTCTTC
>TRBD1|TRBV11-2|.|TRBJ2-5
CASSVTGGSVGETQYF
TGTGCCAGCAGCGTCACAGGGGGCAGCGTGGGGGAGACCCAGTACTTC
>.|TRBV3-1/TRBV3-2|once|TRBJ2-1
CASSPTRVPNEQFF
TGTGCCAGCAGCCCAACCCGGGTCCCCAATGAGCAGTTCTTC
>.|TRBV18|many|TRBJ1-3
CASSRQSNSNSGNTIYF
TGTGCCAGCTCACGACAGTCTAACTCTAACTCTGGAAACACCATATATTTT
>.|TRBV18|.|TRBJ1-2
CASSHADRSNYGYTF
TGTGCCAGCTCACACGCCGACAGGTCTAACTATGGCTACACCTTC
>TRBD2|TRBV19|.|TRBJ2-1
CASSQRLAGINNEQFF
TGTGCCAGTAGTCAGCGACTAGCGGGAATCAACAATGAGCAGTTCTTC
>.|TRBV6-1|.|TRBJ1-2
CASSEPYNYGYTF
TGTGCCAGCAGTGAACCCTACAACTATGGCTACACCTTC
>TRBD2|TRBV7-6|few|TRBJ2-7
CASSSSGRASYEQYF
TGTGCCAGCAGCTCTAGCGGGAGGGCCTCCTACGAGCAGTACTTC
>TRBD2|TRBV5-6|.|TRBJ2-2
CASSFWGSGTTGELFF
TGTGCCAGCAGCTTTTGGGGTAGCGGGACCACCGGGGAGCTGTTTTTT
>.|TRBV29-1|.|TRBJ1-1
CSVEEGIGTEAFF
TGCAGCGTTGAGGAGGGGATAGGCACTGAAGCTTTCTTT